This TCR beta chain was profiled in a study of control samples from healthy donors and cancer patients. Germline assignment: CDR1 LGHDT and CDR2 YNNKEL (reference sequence). Trimming took off 2 bases at V and 8 bases at J, with 15 bases between the two ends. This CDR3 has 15 residues. Profiling relied on immunoSEQ multiplex PCR, and the TCRdb table lists in-frame clones only, not all of them. The sample lists 180,000 or so clones, 80% to 95% occurring once. The chain employs TRBV3-1 (or the pseudogene TRBV3-2) and TRBJ1-4, with a tentative D call TRBD1 (6 bases). The receptor's source is an older woman in good health. Material: blood. CDR3 bases: TGTGCCAGCAGCCAACAGGGGCCTATCAACGAAAAACTGTTTTTT. Amino acid sequence: CASSQQGPINEKLFF.